This TCR beta chain was sequenced during a study of Ad26.COV2.S vaccination and SARS-CoV-2 variants. The treatment: roughly 18 received Ad26.COV2.S at low or high dose, single or two shots; 5 received placebo; per-sample allocation not given. Sample collection was performed on day 63 after the first vaccine or placebo injection. This clone appeared a single time. TCRdb's copy holds only in-frame clones and misses some; the assay was immunoSEQ multiplex PCR. This table holds fewer than 800,000 clones, roughly 90% found once. There are 14 residues in the CDR3. Deletions cut 4 bases from V and 1 base from J, with 10 bases between. Germline lookup yields CDR1 PRHDT and CDR2 FYEKMQ (reference sequence).

The clonotype originates from a person between 18 and 65 years old who received the Ad26.COV2.S COVID-19 vaccine or a placebo. The rearrangement joins TRBV13 to TRBJ2-5; D remains ambiguous. Sequenced here: peripheral blood, sampled in a trial of Ad26.COV2.S vaccine versus placebo. DNA for the CDR3: TGTGCCAGCAGCTCCGAATTCGTCCAAGAGACCCAGTACTTC. Protein: CASSSEFVQETQYF.